This T cell receptor (beta chain) derives from a study of T cells in Graves' hyperthyroidism and ophthalmopathy. Amplification targeted TCR beta CDR3 regions from RNA transcripts. With the HTBI primer set, the TCR CDR3 went through a first round of RT-PCR. TCRdb processed the multiplex PCR reads anew with MiXCR; each CDR3 protein has one entry. The profile shows some 620,000 distinct CDR3 sequences, about 17% of them singletons. When ophthalmopathy did not progress within 18 months, Graves' hyperthyroidism was considered stable. Hyperthyroidism in the patients, aged 18 to 65, was newly diagnosed and under 2 months in duration. The TCR was taken from a woman in her 30s with Graves' hyperthyroidism. Sequencing input: blood.

The CDR3 bases are TGTGCCAGCAGCTACGTCACAGATACGCAGTATTTT. It specifies CASSYVTDTQYF. The rearrangement links TRBV7-6 to TRBJ2-3, with D unclear. V gave up 4 bases and J gave up 2 bases, with 4 bases separating them. CDR3 size: 12 residues. From germline, CDR1 is SGHVS and CDR2 FNYEAQ.